Shown below are 9 T cell receptor beta chains from a single sample sequenced in a study of cytomegalovirus exposure and HLA in healthy donors. The PCR had 60 Vbeta and 13 Jbeta primers. Produced via immunoSEQ multiplex PCR; TCRdb's table is partial and in-frame only. This sample has 150,000 to 200,000 clones; 84% occur once, and the top ten carry 1.5% to 2.5%. The sequencing sample was made of PBMCs. The receptors were gathered from a young man in good health and CMV-seronegative.

The rearrangement links TRBV2 to TRBJ2-4; 9 nucleotides agree with TRBD1. Per the germline V gene, CDR1 is SNHLY and CDR2 is FYNNEI. The ends lost 7 bases at V and 12 bases at J; junction bases unmatched: 7. The CDR3 sequence is 12 residues long. DNA for the CDR3: TGTGCCAGCACCGGGACAGGGAACGGTCAGTACTTC. This gives the protein CASTGTGNGQYF.

The chain couples TRBV19 to TRBJ2-2; TRBD2 aligns across 8 bases. J was trimmed by 5 bases and V by 6 bases; bases with no gene match: 5. Germline loops: CDR1 LNHDA, CDR2 SQIVND (reference sequence). The CDR3 totals 14 residues. CDR3 region: CASSLAGPTGELFF. In nucleotides, the CDR3 is TGTGCCAGTAGCTTAGCGGGGCCAACCGGGGAGCTGTTTTTT.

CDR3 sequence: CASNMGGGSTDTQYF. DNA of the CDR3: TGTGCCAGCAACATGGGAGGGGGGAGCACAGATACGCAGTATTTT. J is TRBJ2-3 and V is TRBV28, with a weak D call TRBD2 (7 bases). Germline values: CDR1 MDHEN, CDR2 SYDVKM. V was pared by 7 bases and J by 0 bases, with 14 bases between. This CDR3 contains 15 residues.

The chain joins TRBV27 to TRBJ2-7, with D perhaps TRBD1 (6 bases). The CDR3 is made up of 14 amino acids. CDR1 is MNHEY and CDR2 is SMNVEV in the germline V gene (reference sequence). The V gene lost 4 bases and the J gene lost 5 bases, with 15 bases spanning the gap. The CDR3 region is CASSSRWGQDEQYF. DNA of the CDR3: TGTGCCAGCAGTTCCCGCTGGGGACAAGACGAGCAGTACTTC.

In this sample, this clone turned up a few times. V and J are TRBV11-1 and TRBJ1-1; tentative D call: TRBD1 (6 bases). The CDR3 sequence is 13 residues long. The V end was cut by 6 bases, the J end by 10 bases, with 18 bases between. The germline CDR1 and CDR2 sequences are SGHAT and FQDESV (reference sequence). This CDR3 is CASSSGRQVGAFF. DNA for the CDR3: TGTGCCAGCAGTTCTGGGCGACAGGTTGGAGCTTTCTTT. The complete variable domain, with remaining parts taken from reference TRBV11-1 and TRBJ1-1, reads EAEVAQSPRYKITEKSQAVAFWCDPISGHATLYWYRQILGQGPELLVQFQDESVVDDSQLPKDRFSAERLKGVDSTLKIQPAELGDSAMYLCASSSGRQVGAFFGQGTRLTVV.

In its sample, this clone was seen a few times. The V call is TRBV7-8, the J call TRBJ2-7; possible D gene TRBD2, 7 bases. Trimming stripped 3 bases from V and 6 bases from J, with 18 bases between. The CDR3 is made up of 15 amino acids. Germline V gives CDR1 SGHVS, CDR2 FQNEAQ. The CDR3 DNA follows: TGTGCCAGCAGCTTTCGGGGGGCGTCGAGTAGCGAGCAGTACTTC. It codes for CASSFRGASSSEQYF. Variable domain in full (rest from reference TRBV7-8 and TRBJ2-7): GAGVSQSPRYKVAKRGQDVALRCDPISGHVSLFWYQQALGQGPEFLTYFQNEAQLDKSGLPSDRFFAERPEGSVSTLKIQRTQQEDSAVYLCASSFRGASSSEQYFGPGTRLTVT.

The rearrangement links TRBV29-1 to TRBJ2-7, with a possible D match to TRBD2 (6 bases). Trimming cost V 4 bases and J 0 bases, with 10 bases left between them. CDR1 and CDR2 (germline): SQVTM, ANQGSEA. The CDR3 spans 13 residues. The DNA of the CDR3 is TGCAGCGTTGTGGAGGGTAGCTCCTACGAGCAGTACTTC. As protein: CSVVEGSSYEQYF.

This chain uses TRBV5-6 with TRBJ2-5, with D possibly being TRBD1 (5 bases). This CDR3 has 13 amino acids. From germline, CDR1 is SGHDT and CDR2 YYEEEE. V was trimmed by 1 base and J by 5 bases, leaving 9 bases between them. CDR3 bases: TGTGCCAGCAGCTTGTTAGGGGCTGAGACCCAGTACTTC. It yields the protein CASSLLGAETQYF.

This rearrangement joins TRBV14 to TRBJ2-1, with 9 positions matching TRBD2. This CDR3 is built from 16 residues. With V trimmed by 4 bases and J by 7 bases, 11 bases remained unmatched. Germline CDR1 and CDR2: SGHDN and FVKESK. The CDR3 reads CASSLLAGGEGNEQFF. CDR3 nucleotide sequence: TGTGCCAGCAGCCTCTTGGCGGGAGGGGAGGGTAATGAGCAGTTCTTC.